This T cell receptor (beta chain) originates from a study of blood T cell repertoires in COVID-19. Study at large: Whether acute or convalescent, the COVID-19 samples came from the United States, Italy and Spain. Nucleic acid was either cDNA or gDNA, and it came from T cells, B-cell-depleted T cells, or PBMCs.

CDR3 length equals 15 residues. V was shortened by 6 bases and J by 0 bases, with 15 bases between the two germline ends. Germline V gene lookup returns CDR1 LGHNT and CDR2 FRNRAP. The authors' processing: Amplification of reference gene primers provided the estimated nucleated cell counts. The repertoire was sequenced with immunoSEQ multiplex PCR; TCRdb's copy has only in-frame clones and lacks some. The V and J calls and clone size come from that table; D and trimming were worked out from the DNA. Among 250,000 to 400,000 clones listed, about 91% were seen once. Seattle cases were enrolled at active infection and followed longitudinally.

The clonotype was recovered from a young woman with COVID-19, enrolled during active disease. Sample: peripheral blood. The V gene is TRBV12-5, the J gene TRBJ2-7, with D hard to call. The CDR3 bases are TGTGCTAGTGGCTTGCATTGGGCCCCCTCCTACGAGCAGTACTTC. Its translation: CASGLHWAPSYEQYF.